Listed here are 19 T cell receptor beta chains from one sample, sequenced in a study of beta chain features in type 1 diabetes. The entirety of the isolated RNA underwent reverse transcription, so expressed TCRB transcripts were sequenced. TCRdb's copy holds only in-frame clones and misses some; the assay was immunoSEQ multiplex PCR. This table holds approximately 140,000 clones, about 44% found once. Source material: Tregs from blood. Receptors originate from a man between 18 and 35 years old in good health.

In regard to this clone: The sample holds other DNA sequences that translate to the same CDR3. The V call is TRBV7-8, the J call TRBJ2-7, with 11 positions matching TRBD2. With V trimmed by 5 bases and J by 1 base, 4 bases remained unmatched. Germline V gene lookup returns CDR1 SGHVS and CDR2 FQNEAQ. CDR3 size: 15 residues. The CDR3 DNA is TGTGCCAGCAGCCTTACTAGCGGGAGTTCCTACGAGCAGTACTTC. Its protein product is CASSLTSGSSYEQYF.

Only a few counts were recorded for this clone. V and J are TRBV23-1 and TRBJ2-1; TRBD1 matches at 9 bases. TRBV23-1 is labeled an ORF, and its function is uncertain. V gave up 7 bases and J gave up 3 bases; unmatched junction bases: 7. CDR3 length: 15 residues. This CDR3 is CASTNRDRVYNEQFF. The CDR3 DNA reads as TGCGCCAGCACGAATCGGGACAGGGTCTACAATGAGCAGTTCTTC.

This sequence joins TRBV5-1 and TRBJ1-2; TRBD1 might be the D (5 bases). The CDR3 covers 13 residues. Germline V gives CDR1 SGHRS, CDR2 YFSETQ. V was cut by 4 bases and J by 7 bases, with 14 bases left in between. Written as DNA, the CDR3 is TGCGCCAGCAGCCCCGGTGCGGGGGTTGGCTACACCTTC. Encoded protein: CASSPGAGVGYTF.

This clone was counted only a few times. The chain uses TRBV29-1 and TRBJ2-7, with D uncertain. With 4 bases removed from V and 6 bases from J, the gap between germline ends came to 7 bases. This CDR3 comprises 10 residues. Germline V gene sequence: CDR1 SQVTM, CDR2 ANQGSEA. The CDR3 sequence is CSVGVVEQYF. As DNA, the CDR3 is TGCAGCGTTGGAGTAGTCGAGCAGTACTTC.

The rearrangement uses TRBV30 and TRBJ1-1; TRBD1 matches at 8 bases. The germline gives CDR1 GTSNPN, CDR2 SVGIG (reference sequence). V shed 2 bases and J 1 base; nucleotides not matched to a gene: 6. The CDR3 is made up of 15 amino acids. In DNA, the CDR3 is TGTGCCTGGAGTTTCAGACAGGGGAGGAACACTGAAGCTTTCTTT. Translating it yields CAWSFRQGRNTEAFF. The full variable domain, completed using reference TRBV30 and TRBJ1-1, is SQTIHQWPATLVQPVGSPLSLECTVEGTSNPNLYWYRQAAGRGLQLLFYSVGIGQISSEVPQNLSASRPQDRQFILSSKKLLLSDSGFYLCAWSFRQGRNTEAFFGQGTRLTVV.

This chain links TRBV7-2 with TRBJ1-5, with 9 bases that match TRBD1. V shed 3 bases and J 6 bases; nucleotides not matched to a gene: 6. The CDR3 is 15 amino acids. CDR1 and CDR2 (germline): SGHTA, FQGNSA. CDR3 bases: TGTGCCAGCAGCTTGACAGGGGGGATCGGTCAGCCCCAGCATTTT. It codes for CASSLTGGIGQPQHF. The variable domain in full, with the rest retrieved from reference TRBV7-2 and TRBJ1-5, is GAGVSQSPSNKVTEKGKDVELRCDPISGHTALYWYRQSLGQGLEFLIYFQGNSAPDKSGLPSDRFSAERTGGSVSTLTIQRTQQEDSAVYLCASSLTGGIGQPQHFGDGTRLSIL.

V is TRBV5-1 and J is TRBJ1-5; 8 nucleotides align to TRBD1. The germline gives CDR1 SGHRS, CDR2 YFSETQ. CDR3 size: 15 residues. The trim removed 7 bases at V and 7 bases at J, leaving 13 bases unmatched. The CDR3 reads CASSITAGGEQPQHF. The CDR3 DNA sequence: TGCGCCAGCTCCATAACGGCAGGGGGCGAGCAGCCCCAGCATTTT.

Only a few counts were recorded for this clone. The chain joins TRBV7-9 to TRBJ2-7, with D possibly being TRBD2 (7 bases). Trimming pared 1 base from V and 3 bases from J, leaving 13 bases between. This CDR3 has 15 residues. Germline lookup yields CDR1 SEHNR and CDR2 FQNEAQ (reference sequence). The CDR3 reads CASSLGGGLNYEQYF. CDR3 bases: TGTGCCAGCAGCTTAGGCGGGGGCTTAAACTACGAGCAGTACTTC.

The chain has TRBV2 and TRBJ1-2; D is ambiguous. The CDR3 is 11 residues long. Trimming pared 8 bases from V and 2 bases from J, leaving 6 bases between. Germline CDR1 reads SNHLY; CDR2 reads FYNNEI. CDR3 sequence: CASRRNYGYTF. CDR3 bases: TGTGCCAGCCGGCGGAACTATGGCTACACCTTC.

This clone was observed a handful of times. The genes are TRBV4-2 and TRBJ1-6, with TRBD1 matching over 7 bases. Trimming at V came to 1 base and at J to 7 bases, leaving 10 bases not matched to a gene. The CDR3 covers 17 residues. Germline CDR1 and CDR2: LGHNA and YNFKEQ. The DNA for the CDR3 is TGTGCCAGCAGCCAAGTTGCAGGGGGAATTTCCAATTCACCCCTCCACTTT. Its protein is CASSQVAGGISNSPLHF.

The V call is TRBV15, the J call TRBJ1-1; no reliable D call. Germline V lookup: CDR1 LNHNV, CDR2 YYDKDF (reference sequence). The CDR3 has 14 residues. V was trimmed by 1 base and J by 1 base, leaving 7 bases between them. The chain's CDR3 is CATSRASGNTEAFF. The DNA of the CDR3 is TGTGCCACCAGCAGAGCAAGCGGGAACACTGAAGCTTTCTTT.

In its sample, this clone was seen a few times. The CDR3 is CASSLGQGGSPLHF. The CDR3, as DNA: TGTGCCAGCAGCTTAGGACAGGGTGGTTCACCCCTCCACTTT. The gene calls are TRBV7-9 and TRBJ1-6, with 7 bases that match TRBD1. Losses at the gene ends were 1 base for V and 9 bases for J; bases not matched to a gene: 3. Looked up from germline, CDR1 is SEHNR and CDR2 is FQNEAQ (reference sequence). The CDR3 is 14 amino acids.

This clone was detected only once. The V gene is TRBV5-1, the J gene TRBJ1-2; TRBD1 agrees at 7 bases. V lost 4 bases and J lost 8; bases outside the gene matches: 8. The CDR3 loop spans 13 amino acids. Germline assignment: CDR1 SGHRS and CDR2 YFSETQ. CDR3 region: CASSPTGKGGYTF. In nucleotides, the CDR3 is TGCGCCAGCAGCCCGACAGGGAAGGGGGGCTACACCTTC.

V is TRBV6-1 and J is TRBJ2-5; 9 bases agree with TRBD1. J lost 3 bases, V lost 7 bases, and 3 bases had no gene match. Germline V lookup: CDR1 MNHNS, CDR2 SASEGT. There are 13 residues in the CDR3. The CDR3 bases are TGTGCCAGCACCTGGGACAGGGAAGAGACCCAGTACTTC. Translated: CASTWDREETQYF.

The chain carries TRBV5-4 and TRBJ2-1; TRBD2 aligns across 14 bases. Germline lookup yields CDR1 SGHNT and CDR2 YYREEE (reference sequence). Trimming at V came to 6 bases and at J to 10 bases, leaving 9 bases not matched to a gene. The CDR3 length is 15 residues. DNA for the CDR3: TGTGCCAGCACCTCTGGGACTAGCGGGAGCGGGGAGCAGTTCTTC. Amino acid sequence: CASTSGTSGSGEQFF.

The V gene is TRBV18, the J gene TRBJ2-3; D is possibly TRBD1 (7 bases). This CDR3 has 18 amino acids. V lost 1 base to trimming and J lost 3 bases, with 20 bases between them. Germline CDR1 KGHSH, CDR2 LQKENI. CDR3 sequence reads: CASSPRPPSGGLTDTQYF. The DNA for the CDR3 is TGTGCCAGCTCACCACGTCCCCCCTCAGGGGGGTTGACAGATACGCAGTATTTT.

The chain joins TRBV6-5 to TRBJ1-4; TRBD1 is a possible D gene (6 bases). Germline loops: CDR1 MNHEY, CDR2 SVGAGI. The CDR3 runs to 14 residues. Trimming took off 5 bases at V and 8 bases at J, with 15 bases between the two ends. The chain's CDR3 is CASSRRGQGEKLFF. DNA for the CDR3: TGTGCCAGCAGTCGACGTGGGCAGGGGGAAAAACTGTTTTTT.

V usage is TRBV29-1 and J usage is TRBJ2-2; TRBD2 is a possible D gene (7 bases). Trimming stripped 6 bases from V and 6 bases from J, with 20 bases between. CDR3 size: 15 residues. CDR1 SQVTM and CDR2 ANQGSEA come from the germline V gene. CDR3 nucleotides: TGCAGCGTGCTTCCGGGGGGCCGTCGGTCCGGGGAGCTGTTTTTT. As protein: CSVLPGGRRSGELFF.

V usage is TRBV18 and J usage is TRBJ2-1; D may be TRBD1 (5 bases). CDR3 length equals 16 residues. V lost 0 bases and J lost 1, with 10 bases in between. Germline CDR1 and CDR2: KGHSH and LQKENI. The CDR3 nucleotides read TGTGCCAGCTCACCACCACGAACAGGTTCCTACAATGAGCAGTTCTTC. It codes for CASSPPRTGSYNEQFF.